The T cell receptor (beta chain) described here comes from a study of cytomegalovirus exposure and HLA in healthy donors. V gave up 5 bases and J gave up 5 bases, with 22 bases separating them. The CDR3 extends over 16 amino acids. The germline CDR1 and CDR2 sequences are SGHNT and YYREEE (reference sequence). The data were produced by immunoSEQ multiplex PCR, yet TCRdb's version contains in-frame clones alone and is incomplete. The sample contains 150,000 to 180,000 clones, about 86% of which appear only once. What was sequenced was PBMCs. This sequence originates from a human donor in good health. This chain joins TRBV5-4 and TRBJ1-1; D may be TRBD1 (5 bases). DNA of the CDR3: TGTGCCAGCAGTTTTCCTCCGGGGAGGGGTAGGACTGAAGCTTTCTTT. This encodes CASSFPPGRGRTEAFF.